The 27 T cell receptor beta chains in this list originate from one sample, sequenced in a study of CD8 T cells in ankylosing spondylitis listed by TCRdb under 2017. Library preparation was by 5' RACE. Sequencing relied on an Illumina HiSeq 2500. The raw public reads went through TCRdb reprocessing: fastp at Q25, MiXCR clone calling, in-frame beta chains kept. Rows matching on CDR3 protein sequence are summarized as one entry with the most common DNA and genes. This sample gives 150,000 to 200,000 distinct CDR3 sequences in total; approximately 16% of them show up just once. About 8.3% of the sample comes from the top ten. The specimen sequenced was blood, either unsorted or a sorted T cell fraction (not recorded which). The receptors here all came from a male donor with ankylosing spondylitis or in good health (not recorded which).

CDR3 nucleotide sequence: TGCAGTGCTTGGAGGGGGACTAGCGGCTACGAGCAGTACTTC. This gives the protein CSAWRGTSGYEQYF. V is TRBV20-1 and J is TRBJ2-7; 11 bases match TRBD2. Germline CDR1 and CDR2: DFQATT and SNEGSKA (reference sequence). The CDR3 spans 14 residues. After removal of 5 bases from V and 3 bases from J, the junction contained 6 bases not matched to a gene.

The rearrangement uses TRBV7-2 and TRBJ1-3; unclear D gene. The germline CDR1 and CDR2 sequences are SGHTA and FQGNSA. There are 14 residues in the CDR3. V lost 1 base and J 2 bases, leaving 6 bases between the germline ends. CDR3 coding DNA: TGTGCCAGCAGCTTAGTAGGGCCTGGAAACACCATATATTTT. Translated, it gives CASSLVGPGNTIYF.

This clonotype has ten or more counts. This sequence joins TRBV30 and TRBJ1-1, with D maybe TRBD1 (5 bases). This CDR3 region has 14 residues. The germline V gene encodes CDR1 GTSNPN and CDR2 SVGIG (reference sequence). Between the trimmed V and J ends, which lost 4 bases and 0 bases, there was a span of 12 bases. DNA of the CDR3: TGTGCCTGGACCCTACGGGGGATGAACACTGAAGCTTTCTTT. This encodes CAWTLRGMNTEAFF.

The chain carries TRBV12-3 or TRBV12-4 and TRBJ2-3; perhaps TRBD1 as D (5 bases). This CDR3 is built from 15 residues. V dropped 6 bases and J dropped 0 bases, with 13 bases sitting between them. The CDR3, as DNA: TGTGCCAGCAGCTACGTGACAGCTAGCACAGATACGCAGTATTTT. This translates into CASSYVTASTDTQYF.

The CDR3 coding sequence is TGTGCCAGCAGCTCCGCTCCGGGAGGGGGCCTCTACAATGAGCAGTTCTTC. It yields the protein CASSSAPGGGLYNEQFF. The chain joins TRBV13 to TRBJ2-1, with a possible D match to TRBD2 (8 bases). This CDR3 region has 17 residues. Trimming shortened V by 4 bases and J by 3 bases, and 19 bases separated the two germline ends. Per germline, CDR1 PRHDT and CDR2 FYEKMQ (reference sequence).

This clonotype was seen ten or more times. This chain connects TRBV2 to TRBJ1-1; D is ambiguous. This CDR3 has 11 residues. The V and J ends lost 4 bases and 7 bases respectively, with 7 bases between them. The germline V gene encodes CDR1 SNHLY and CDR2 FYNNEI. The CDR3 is CASSGAVEAFF. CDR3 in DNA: TGTGCCAGCAGTGGGGCGGTTGAAGCTTTCTTT.

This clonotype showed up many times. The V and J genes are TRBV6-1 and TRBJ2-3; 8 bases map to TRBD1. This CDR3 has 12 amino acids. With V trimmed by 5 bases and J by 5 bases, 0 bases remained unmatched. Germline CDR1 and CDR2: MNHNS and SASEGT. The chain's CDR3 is CASSTGGDTQYF. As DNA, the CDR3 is TGTGCCAGCAGTACAGGGGGAGATACGCAGTATTTT.

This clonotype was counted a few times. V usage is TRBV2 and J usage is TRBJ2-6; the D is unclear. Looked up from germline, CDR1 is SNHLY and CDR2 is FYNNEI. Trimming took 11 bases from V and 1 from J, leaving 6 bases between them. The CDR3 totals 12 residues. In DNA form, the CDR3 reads TGTGCCGGCCAGTCTGGGGCCAACGTCCTGACTTTC. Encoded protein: CAGQSGANVLTF.

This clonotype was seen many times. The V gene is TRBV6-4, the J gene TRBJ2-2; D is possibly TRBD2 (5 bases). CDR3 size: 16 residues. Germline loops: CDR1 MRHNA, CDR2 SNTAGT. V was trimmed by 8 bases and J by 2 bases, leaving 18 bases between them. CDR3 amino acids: CASSQEGRPNTGELFF. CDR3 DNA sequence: TGTGCCAGCTCTCAAGAGGGCCGCCCAAACACCGGGGAGCTGTTTTTT.

Written as DNA, the CDR3 is TGCGCCAGCAGCTTGATATTTCGCACAGATACGCAGTATTTT. Translated, it gives CASSLIFRTDTQYF. The chain recombines TRBV5-1 with TRBJ2-3; D is unresolved. V was cut by 1 base and J by 1 base, with 7 bases left in between. The CDR3 totals 14 residues. The germline V gene has CDR1 SGHRS and CDR2 YFSETQ.

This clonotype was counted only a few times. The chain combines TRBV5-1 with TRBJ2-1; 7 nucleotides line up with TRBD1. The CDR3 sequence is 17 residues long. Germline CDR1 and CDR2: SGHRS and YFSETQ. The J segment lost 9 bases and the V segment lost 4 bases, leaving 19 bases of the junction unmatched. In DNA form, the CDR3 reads TGCGCCAGCAGCCCTTTCCCGGGACAGATAACCCCCGGTGAGCAGTTCTTC. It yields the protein CASSPFPGQITPGEQFF.

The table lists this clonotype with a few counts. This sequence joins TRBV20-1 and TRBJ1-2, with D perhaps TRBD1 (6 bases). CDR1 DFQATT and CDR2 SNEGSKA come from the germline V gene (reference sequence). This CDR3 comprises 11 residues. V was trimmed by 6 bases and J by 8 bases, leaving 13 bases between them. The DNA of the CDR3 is TGCAGTGCAGGGGGGGCGGGCGGCTACACCTTC. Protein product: CSAGGAGGYTF.

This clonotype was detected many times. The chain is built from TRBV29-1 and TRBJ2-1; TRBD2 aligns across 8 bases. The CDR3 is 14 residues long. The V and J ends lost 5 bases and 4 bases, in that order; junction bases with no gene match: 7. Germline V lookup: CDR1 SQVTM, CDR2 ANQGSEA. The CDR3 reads CSVYSGANYNEQFF. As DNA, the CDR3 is TGCAGCGTTTATAGCGGGGCAAATTACAATGAGCAGTTCTTC.

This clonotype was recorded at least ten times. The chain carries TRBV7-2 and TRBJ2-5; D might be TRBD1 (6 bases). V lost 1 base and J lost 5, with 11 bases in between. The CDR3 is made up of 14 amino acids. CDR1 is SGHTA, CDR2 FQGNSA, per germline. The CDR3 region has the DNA TGTGCCAGCAGCTTAGGTGGGGGCTTCGAGACCCAGTACTTC. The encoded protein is CASSLGGGFETQYF.

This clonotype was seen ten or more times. The CDR3 region has the DNA TGTGCCAGCAGTTACGGGGGGCCAGATACGCAGTATTTT. Translated, it gives CASSYGGPDTQYF. The chain carries TRBV27 and TRBJ2-3; tentative D call: TRBD2 (7 bases). The CDR3 loop spans 13 amino acids. Germline values: CDR1 MNHEY, CDR2 SMNVEV (reference sequence). The V gene lost 4 bases and the J gene lost 4 bases, with 9 bases spanning the gap.

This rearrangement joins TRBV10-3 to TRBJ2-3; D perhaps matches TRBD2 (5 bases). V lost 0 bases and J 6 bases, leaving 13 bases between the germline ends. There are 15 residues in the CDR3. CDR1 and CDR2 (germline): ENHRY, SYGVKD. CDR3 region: CAISESTARGDTQYF. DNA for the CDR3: TGTGCCATCAGTGAGTCGACCGCCCGAGGGGATACGCAGTATTTT.

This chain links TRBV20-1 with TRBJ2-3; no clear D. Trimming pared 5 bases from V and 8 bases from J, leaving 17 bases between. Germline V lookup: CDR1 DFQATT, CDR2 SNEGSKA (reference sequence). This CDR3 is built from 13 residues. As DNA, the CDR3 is TGCAGTGCTCCGCCGGGTCTCATAGGTACGCAGTATTTT. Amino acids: CSAPPGLIGTQYF.

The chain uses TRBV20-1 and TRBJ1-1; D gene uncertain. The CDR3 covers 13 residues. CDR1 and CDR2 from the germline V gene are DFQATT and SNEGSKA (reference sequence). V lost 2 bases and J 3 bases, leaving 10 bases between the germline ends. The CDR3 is CSARNRRDTEAFF. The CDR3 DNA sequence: TGCAGTGCTAGAAATCGTCGGGACACTGAAGCTTTCTTT.

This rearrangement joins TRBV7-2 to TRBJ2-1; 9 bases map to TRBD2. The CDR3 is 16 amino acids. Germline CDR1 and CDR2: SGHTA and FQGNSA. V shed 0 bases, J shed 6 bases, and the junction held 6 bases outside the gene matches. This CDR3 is CASSLAGLAGFNEQFF. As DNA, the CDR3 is TGTGCCAGCAGCTTAGCAGGGCTAGCGGGATTCAATGAGCAGTTCTTC.

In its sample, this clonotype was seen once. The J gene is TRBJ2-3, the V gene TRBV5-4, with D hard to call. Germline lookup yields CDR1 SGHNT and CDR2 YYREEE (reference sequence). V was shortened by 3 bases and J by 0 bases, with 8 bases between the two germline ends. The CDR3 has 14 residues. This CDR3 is CASSYTGSTDTQYF. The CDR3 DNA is TGTGCCAGCAGCTATACGGGTAGCACAGATACGCAGTATTTT.

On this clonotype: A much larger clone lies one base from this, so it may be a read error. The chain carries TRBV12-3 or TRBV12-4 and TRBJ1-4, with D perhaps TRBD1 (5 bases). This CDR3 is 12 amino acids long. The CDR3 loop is CASSFTGETLFF. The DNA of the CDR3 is TGTGCCAGCAGTTTTACAGGAGAAACACTGTTTTTT.

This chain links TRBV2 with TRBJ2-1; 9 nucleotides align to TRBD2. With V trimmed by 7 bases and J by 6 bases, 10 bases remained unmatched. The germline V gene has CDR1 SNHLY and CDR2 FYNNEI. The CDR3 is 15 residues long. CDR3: CASTPDAGGCNEQFF. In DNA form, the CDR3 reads TGTGCCAGCACTCCCGATGCGGGAGGGTGCAATGAGCAGTTCTTC.

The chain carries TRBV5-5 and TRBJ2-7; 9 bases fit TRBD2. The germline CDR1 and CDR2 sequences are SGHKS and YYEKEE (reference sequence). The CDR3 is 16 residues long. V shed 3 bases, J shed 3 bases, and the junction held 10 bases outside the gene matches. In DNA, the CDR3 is TGTGCCAGCAGCTGGGGTCGAGCGGGAGGAGACTACGAGCAGTACTTC. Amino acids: CASSWGRAGGDYEQYF.

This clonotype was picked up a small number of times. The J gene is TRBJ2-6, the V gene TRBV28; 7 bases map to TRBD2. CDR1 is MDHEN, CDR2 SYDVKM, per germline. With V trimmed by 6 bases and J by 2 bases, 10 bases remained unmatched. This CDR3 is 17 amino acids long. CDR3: CASSPRGRAPGANVLTF. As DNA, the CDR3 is TGTGCCAGCAGCCCTCGGGGGAGGGCTCCTGGGGCCAACGTCCTGACTTTC. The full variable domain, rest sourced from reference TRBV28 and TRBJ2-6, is DVKVTQSSRYLVKRTGEKVFLECVQDMDHENMFWYRQDPGLGLRLIYFSYDVKMKEKGDIPEGYSVSREKKERFSLILESASTNQTSMYLCASSPRGRAPGANVLTFGAGSRLTVL.

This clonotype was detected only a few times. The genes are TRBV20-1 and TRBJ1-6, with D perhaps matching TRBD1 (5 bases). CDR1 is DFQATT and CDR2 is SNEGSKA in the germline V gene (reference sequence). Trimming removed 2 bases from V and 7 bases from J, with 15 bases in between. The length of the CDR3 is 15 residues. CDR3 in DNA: TGCAGTGCTAGACCCGCAAGGGGACGGAATTCACCCCTCCACTTT. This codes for CSARPARGRNSPLHF.

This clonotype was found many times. CDR3 coding DNA: TGTGCCAGCAGTGAAACAGGGGACTACGAGCAGTACTTC. It encodes CASSETGDYEQYF. V and J are TRBV2 and TRBJ2-7, with 7 bases identical to TRBD1. The CDR3 is 13 amino acids. Germline CDR1 and CDR2: SNHLY and FYNNEI. The V gene end was trimmed by 2 bases and the J gene end by 3 bases; junction bases not matched to a gene: 1.

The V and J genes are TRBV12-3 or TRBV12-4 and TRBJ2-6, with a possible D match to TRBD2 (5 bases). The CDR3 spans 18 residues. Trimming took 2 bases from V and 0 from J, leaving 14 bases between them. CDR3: CASSLRGSGRSGANVLTF. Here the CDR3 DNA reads TGTGCCAGCAGTTTACGAGGCAGCGGACGCTCTGGGGCCAACGTCCTGACTTTC.